This T cell receptor beta chain was recorded in a study of human T cells and chemical hapten exposure. Background on the study: The sensitizing agent was 2% DPC, placed on 2 cm by 2 cm of upper inner arm skin. Application of 0.01% DPC to the upper back was done by patch test, with a reading at 6 days.

The germline V and J ends were trimmed by 2 bases and 9 bases, with 11 bases remaining between them. Germline V gives CDR1 ENHRY, CDR2 SYGVKD. This CDR3 is 13 amino acids long. Individual cDNA molecules each carried unique molecular identifiers attached by the library. TCRdb reanalysed the RACE reads using MiXCR and keeps one entry per CDR3 protein. The sample records roughly 120,000 distinct CDR3 sequences, roughly a tenth being singletons. Study-wide results and caveats: TCRs above 1 in 1000 frequency stayed constant with DPC sensitization.

Stated time point: patch test 2, 6 weeks after DPC sensitization. Treatment reported: therapeutic diphenylcyclopropenone sensitization with weekly scalp DPC. This clonotype has a handful of counts. Its target is unknown. The receptor was isolated from a woman aged 40 to 49 with alopecia areata. Some clones in this sample may be carry-over from other donors' samples. The sample consisted of whole blood, taken in connection with sensitization to the hapten diphenylcyclopropenone (DPC). The rearrangement joins TRBV10-3 to TRBJ1-5, with D hard to call. The DNA of the CDR3 is TGTGCCATCAGTGAGGGATCCCCCGGGCCCCAGCATTTT. Translation: CAISEGSPGPQHF.